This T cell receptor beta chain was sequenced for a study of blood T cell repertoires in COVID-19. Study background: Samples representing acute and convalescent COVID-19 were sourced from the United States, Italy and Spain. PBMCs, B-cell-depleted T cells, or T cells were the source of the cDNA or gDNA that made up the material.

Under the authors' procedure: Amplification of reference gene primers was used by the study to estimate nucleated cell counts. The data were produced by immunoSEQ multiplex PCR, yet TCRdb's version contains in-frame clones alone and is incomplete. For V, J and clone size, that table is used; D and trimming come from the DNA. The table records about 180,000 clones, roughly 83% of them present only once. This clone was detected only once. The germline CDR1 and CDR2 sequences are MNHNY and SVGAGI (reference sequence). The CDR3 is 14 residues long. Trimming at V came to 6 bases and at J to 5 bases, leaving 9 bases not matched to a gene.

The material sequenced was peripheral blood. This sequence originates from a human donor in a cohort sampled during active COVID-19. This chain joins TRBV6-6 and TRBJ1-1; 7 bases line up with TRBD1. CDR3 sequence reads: CASRTHRGGTEAFF. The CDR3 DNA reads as TGTGCCAGCAGGACCCACAGGGGCGGGACTGAAGCTTTCTTT.